This paragraph covers one T cell receptor (beta chain) sequence. Its antigen remains unknown. The entry originates in a study of T cell responses to AZD1222 COVID-19 vaccine. Study in general: Recipients boosted at about 4 weeks or about 12 weeks are pooled. General study points: Among those given AZD1222, only 5 to 7 were seropositive at baseline. Recipients of two AZD1222 doses showed rising Spike-specific TCR breadth and depth. The CD4 TCRs associated with vaccination extended across spike and predominated at 160-218 and 743-854.

Germline CDR1 reads MDHEN; CDR2 reads SYDVKM. CDR3 size: 15 residues. V gave up 5 bases and J gave up 8 bases, with 21 bases separating them. Clones were sequenced by immunoSEQ multiplex PCR, and TCRdb holds only the in-frame ones, with some missing. This table holds around 180,000 clones, 90% to 95% found once. The V and J genes are TRBV28 and TRBJ1-1; tentative D call: TRBD1 (5 bases). The specimen was peripheral blood, collected on day 0 of AZD1222 vaccination. This receptor was identified in an adult in good health. CDR3 DNA: TGTGCCAGCAGTCCCCGCCGACGCAGGGAGAGAGAAGCTTTCTTT. Translating it yields CASSPRRRREREAFF. Based on the CDR3 plus reference TRBV28 and TRBJ1-1, the full variable domain is DVKVTQSSRYLVKRTGEKVFLECVQDMDHENMFWYRQDPGLGLRLIYFSYDVKMKEKGDIPEGYSVSREKKERFSLILESASTNQTSMYLCASSPRRRREREAFFGQGTRLTVV.